This T cell receptor beta chain was obtained from a study of blood T cell repertoires in COVID-19. Study-wide context: Material from acute and convalescent COVID-19 was sourced from the United States, Italy and Spain. The cDNA or gDNA used as material had been derived from T cells, B-cell-depleted T cells, or PBMCs.

Germline assignment: CDR1 MGHRA and CDR2 YSYEKL. CDR3 length equals 17 residues. Deletions cut 1 base from V and 2 bases from J, with 18 bases between. As processed by the authors: The authors estimated nucleated cell counts from reference gene primer amplification. Method: immunoSEQ multiplex PCR; TCRdb's copy keeps in-frame clones and lacks some. V and J calls and clone size are as listed in that table; D and trimming were resolved from the DNA. The sample includes about 280,000 clones, over 75% of them seen just once. The clonotype comes from a man younger than 30 with active or convalescent COVID-19. The chain combines TRBV4-1 with TRBJ2-7; possible D gene TRBD2, 6 bases. Sequenced input: peripheral blood. The CDR3 protein is CASSQAGQGGKAYEQYF. For the CDR3, the DNA is TGCGCCAGCAGCCAAGCGGGGCAGGGAGGAAAAGCCTACGAGCAGTACTTC.